This entry lists 30 T cell receptor beta chains sequenced from one sample in a study of T cell responses to AZD1222 COVID-19 vaccine. Method: immunoSEQ multiplex PCR; TCRdb's copy keeps in-frame clones and lacks some. The sample includes approximately 84,000 clones, 75% to 90% of them seen just once. Material: peripheral blood, obtained 28 days after the second AZD1222 dose. The receptors were gathered from an adult who received the AZD1222 COVID-19 vaccine.

This chain uses TRBV5-6 with TRBJ2-7, with D unresolved. From germline, CDR1 is SGHDT and CDR2 YYEEEE. CDR3 length equals 13 residues. V lost 5 bases and J 4 bases, leaving 13 bases between the germline ends. The CDR3: CASSRTVGYEQYF. The CDR3 region has the DNA TGTGCCAGCAGTCGGACCGTTGGGTACGAGCAGTACTTC.

This chain connects TRBV6-4 to TRBJ1-6; possibly TRBD1 for D (5 bases). Germline V gene sequence: CDR1 MRHNA, CDR2 SNTAGT. There are 15 residues in the CDR3. Trimming left V 2 bases short and J 7 bases short, with 12 bases between. CDR3 DNA: TGTGCCAGCAGTGACGATCCGGGGCAGAATTCACCCCTCCACTTT. Translation gives CASSDDPGQNSPLHF.

The chain carries TRBV12-3 or TRBV12-4 and TRBJ2-7; D call uncertain. Between the trimmed V and J ends, which lost 2 bases and 7 bases, there was a span of 9 bases. The CDR3 loop spans 12 amino acids. CDR3 sequence reads: CASSLYRREQYF. DNA for the CDR3: TGTGCCAGCAGTTTATACAGAAGGGAGCAGTACTTC.

The chain joins TRBV24-1 to TRBJ2-2; D is possibly TRBD1 or TRBD2 (6 bases each). This CDR3 spans 17 amino acids. CDR1 and CDR2 from the germline V gene are KGHDR and SFDVKD. V was pared by 0 bases and J by 4 bases, with 14 bases between. The chain's CDR3 is CATSDLPYEGGTGELFF. The CDR3 DNA is TGTGCCACCAGTGATTTGCCGTACGAGGGGGGCACCGGGGAGCTGTTTTTT.

The rearrangement joins TRBV15 to TRBJ1-1; possibly TRBD1 for D (5 bases). This CDR3 is 15 amino acids long. Between the trimmed V and J ends, which lost 0 bases and 0 bases, there was a span of 8 bases. Germline assignment: CDR1 LNHNV and CDR2 YYDKDF (reference sequence). The CDR3 region is CATSREKGLNTEAFF. As DNA, the CDR3 is TGTGCCACCAGCAGAGAAAAGGGGCTGAACACTGAAGCTTTCTTT.

V usage is TRBV3-1 (or the pseudogene TRBV3-2) and J usage is TRBJ1-3; TRBD1 is a possible D gene (6 bases). Germline V gene lookup returns CDR1 LGHDT and CDR2 YNNKEL (reference sequence). The V gene lost 5 bases and the J gene lost 3 bases, with 11 bases spanning the gap. The length of the CDR3 is 14 residues. The CDR3 here is CASSVGGFGNTIYF. Here the CDR3 DNA reads TGTGCCAGCAGCGTAGGGGGTTTTGGAAACACCATATATTTT.

This chain connects TRBV7-8 to TRBJ1-1; D possibly corresponds to TRBD1 (6 bases). The CDR3 is made up of 14 amino acids. Per germline, CDR1 SGHVS and CDR2 FQNEAQ. Trimming cost V 5 bases and J 7 bases, with 17 bases left between them. The CDR3 DNA is TGTGCCAGCAGCCGAGGGGCAACAGGGAATGAAGCTTTCTTT. It encodes CASSRGATGNEAFF.

The chain recombines TRBV6-5 with TRBJ2-3; D possibly matches TRBD1 or TRBD2 (5 bases each). This CDR3 has 13 residues. Per the germline V gene, CDR1 is MNHEY and CDR2 is SVGAGI. V lost 8 bases and J lost 0, with 9 bases in between. As DNA, the CDR3 is TGTGCCAGCTGGGACCGTAGCACAGATACGCAGTATTTT. Translating it yields CASWDRSTDTQYF.

V gene TRBV7-9 combines with J gene TRBJ2-2; 9 bases align to TRBD2. The V and J ends lost 1 base and 1 base, in that order; junction bases with no gene match: 10. This CDR3 contains 19 residues. Germline V gene sequence: CDR1 SEHNR, CDR2 FQNEAQ (reference sequence). The CDR3 nucleotides are TGTGCCAGCAGCTTAGTCGGCGGGGGGGCGACGTGGAACACCGGGGAGCTGTTTTTT. Protein sequence: CASSLVGGGATWNTGELFF.

This clone was counted once. The rearrangement joins TRBV5-1 to TRBJ1-6; no clear D gene. The CDR3 covers 17 residues. In germline, CDR1 is SGHRS, CDR2 YFSETQ. V was pared by 7 bases and J by 9 bases, with 26 bases between. The CDR3 coding sequence is TGCGCCAGCCAGGAGGCTCCCGTCTCCCAACGGAGTTCACCCCTCCACTTT. Protein product: CASQEAPVSQRSSPLHF. The full variable domain, with the rest looked up from reference TRBV5-1 and TRBJ1-6, is KAGVTQTPRYLIKTRGQQVTLSCSPISGHRSVSWYQQTPGQGLQFLFEYFSETQRNKGNFPGRFSGRQFSNSRSEMNVSTLELGDSALYLCASQEAPVSQRSSPLHFGNGTRLTVT.

This chain links TRBV19 with TRBJ2-5, with D tentatively TRBD1 (6 bases). This CDR3 region has 15 residues. Germline CDR1 and CDR2: LNHDA and SQIVND (reference sequence). The V and J ends lost 5 bases and 5 bases respectively, with 18 bases between them. The CDR3 reads CASSPGQSYRETQYF. In DNA form, the CDR3 reads TGTGCCAGTAGTCCCGGACAGTCCTACAGGGAGACCCAGTACTTC.

V gene TRBV29-1 combines with J gene TRBJ1-1; 7 nucleotides line up with TRBD1. Germline lookup yields CDR1 SQVTM and CDR2 ANQGSEA. V dropped 6 bases and J dropped 11; count of bases not matched to a gene: 21. The CDR3 has 15 residues. CDR3 residues: CSVVVGGQNKRWAFF. Here the CDR3 DNA reads TGCAGCGTCGTAGTTGGGGGACAGAACAAGAGGTGGGCTTTCTTT. The full variable domain, completed using reference TRBV29-1 and TRBJ1-1, is SAVISQKPSRDICQRGTSLTIQCQVDSQVTMMFWYRQQPGQSLTLIATANQGSEATYESGFVIDKFPISRPNLTFSTLTVSNMSPEDSSIYLCSVVVGGQNKRWAFFGQGTRLTVV.

This clone was seen only once. The J gene is TRBJ1-1, the V gene TRBV30, with D possibly matching TRBD1 (5 bases). Germline V CDR1 and CDR2: GTSNPN, SVGIG (reference sequence). This CDR3 has 17 residues. V gave up 6 bases and J gave up 1 base, with 24 bases separating them. The CDR3, as DNA: TGTGCCTGTCGCCAGGGTTTTCAGATGGGGTGGAACACTGAAGCTTTCTTT. This gives the protein CACRQGFQMGWNTEAFF.

The chain links TRBV18 to TRBJ2-7, with D hard to call. Germline-derived CDR1 and CDR2 are KGHSH and LQKENI. CDR3 size: 13 residues. The germline V and J ends were trimmed by 2 bases and 5 bases, with 10 bases remaining between them. The CDR3 spells CASSPKEFHEQYF. The CDR3 nucleotides read TGTGCCAGCTCACCAAAGGAGTTCCACGAGCAGTACTTC.

This chain uses TRBV6-2 or TRBV6-3 with TRBJ2-2, with 7 bases lining up with TRBD1. This CDR3 has 17 residues. The V and J ends lost 5 bases and 2 bases, in that order; junction bases with no gene match: 11. Germline V gene data show CDR1 as MNHEY and CDR2 as SVGEGT. As DNA, the CDR3 is TGTGCCAGCAGTCAGGTACAGGGACAGTTCAACACCGGGGAGCTGTTTTTT. Encoded protein: CASSQVQGQFNTGELFF.

This clone turned up a few times. The rearrangement links TRBV18 to TRBJ1-1; D gene ambiguous. The CDR3 totals 14 residues. V lost 1 base and J lost 0, with 6 bases in between. CDR1 KGHSH and CDR2 LQKENI come from the germline V gene. The CDR3 DNA reads TGTGCCAGCTCACCACTCCCAGTGAACACTGAAGCTTTCTTT. Translation gives CASSPLPVNTEAFF.

The J gene is TRBJ1-6, the V gene TRBV5-1; TRBD1 might be the D (5 bases). The V gene lost 1 base and the J gene lost 8 bases, with 13 bases spanning the gap. Germline V gene data show CDR1 as SGHRS and CDR2 as YFSETQ. The CDR3 sequence is 15 residues long. CDR3 residues: CASSLLSGWDSPLHF. The CDR3 DNA reads TGCGCCAGCAGCTTGCTGTCAGGGTGGGATTCACCCCTCCACTTT.

The chain joins TRBV11-2 to TRBJ2-3; D call uncertain. This CDR3 spans 16 amino acids. Trimming pared 5 bases from V and 4 bases from J, leaving 19 bases between. Germline assignment: CDR1 SGHAT and CDR2 FQNNGV. CDR3: CASSVLGLSLADTQYF. CDR3 bases: TGTGCCAGCAGCGTACTTGGTTTATCTCTAGCAGATACGCAGTATTTT.

The rearrangement uses TRBV7-2 and TRBJ1-2; TRBD1 is a possible D gene (6 bases). From germline, CDR1 is SGHTA and CDR2 FQGNSA. V gave up 5 bases and J gave up 8 bases, with 18 bases separating them. The CDR3 has 14 residues. The CDR3 sequence: CASSQSDRTQGYTF. In DNA, the CDR3 is TGTGCCAGCAGCCAGTCCGACAGGACCCAGGGCTACACCTTC.

This chain connects TRBV4-3 to TRBJ1-1; 8 nucleotides match TRBD1. Germline loops: CDR1 LGHNA, CDR2 YSLEER. Trimming removed 3 bases from V and 4 bases from J; junction bases left unmatched: 7. The CDR3 has 15 residues. In DNA, the CDR3 is TGCGCCAGCAGCCACCAGACAGGGGAGAGCACTGAAGCTTTCTTT. As protein: CASSHQTGESTEAFF.

This chain joins TRBV18 and TRBJ1-2; TRBD1 agrees at 9 bases. There are 14 residues in the CDR3. Germline V gives CDR1 KGHSH, CDR2 LQKENI. Losses at the gene ends were 6 bases for V and 5 bases for J; bases not matched to a gene: 7. The CDR3 bases are TGTGCCAGCTCGGACAGGGGCGGCACATATGGCTACACCTTC. Encoded protein: CASSDRGGTYGYTF.

The chain joins TRBV6-5 to TRBJ1-2, with a tentative D call TRBD1 (5 bases). The germline gives CDR1 MNHEY, CDR2 SVGAGI. The CDR3 covers 13 residues. Trimming left V 8 bases short and J 10 bases short, with 20 bases between. The CDR3 region is CASRPSAGTDYTF. CDR3 coding DNA: TGTGCCAGCCGACCTTCCGCAGGGACGGACTACACCTTC.

The chain recombines TRBV7-8 with TRBJ2-2; D might be TRBD1 (6 bases). The germline V gene has CDR1 SGHVS and CDR2 FQNEAQ. Trimming shortened V by 3 bases and J by 0 bases, and 17 bases separated the two germline ends. The CDR3 length is 18 residues. The CDR3 loop is CASSFVLSGTTNTGELFF. Here the CDR3 DNA reads TGTGCCAGCAGCTTCGTTCTCTCCGGGACAACGAACACCGGGGAGCTGTTTTTT.

This chain joins TRBV29-1 and TRBJ2-5; no firm D call. Trimming stripped 3 bases from V and 7 bases from J, with 15 bases between. This CDR3 comprises 13 residues. Looked up from germline, CDR1 is SQVTM and CDR2 is ANQGSEA. CDR3 in amino acids: CSVDENNPRTQYF. The CDR3 DNA is TGCAGCGTTGATGAGAATAACCCCAGGACCCAGTACTTC.

The chain combines TRBV6-5 with TRBJ2-5; no definite D call. Germline CDR1 MNHEY, CDR2 SVGAGI. CDR3 size: 14 residues. The germline V and J ends were trimmed by 6 bases and 5 bases, with 16 bases remaining between them. The CDR3 nucleotides read TGTGCCAGCAGCAGAACCTACGACGCGGAGACCCAGTACTTC. Translation gives CASSRTYDAETQYF.

V usage is TRBV19 and J usage is TRBJ2-2, with TRBD1 matching over 8 bases. Germline V gene sequence: CDR1 LNHDA, CDR2 SQIVND (reference sequence). The CDR3 extends over 15 amino acids. With V trimmed by 9 bases and J by 5 bases, 11 bases remained unmatched. The CDR3 sequence: CASELRQGKTGELFF. CDR3 DNA sequence: TGTGCCAGCGAGTTGAGACAGGGGAAAACCGGGGAGCTGTTTTTT. The full variable domain, completed using reference TRBV19 and TRBJ2-2, is DGGITQSPKYLFRKEGQNVTLSCEQNLNHDAMYWYRQDPGQGLRLIYYSQIVNDFQKGDIAEGYSVSREKKESFPLTVTSAQKNPTAFYLCASELRQGKTGELFFGEGSRLTVL.

CDR3 amino acids: CASSPGSGLAKNIQYF. As DNA, the CDR3 is TGTGCCAGCAGCCCTGGATCCGGACTAGCCAAAAACATTCAGTACTTC. The chain combines TRBV5-6 with TRBJ2-4, with a possible D match to TRBD2 (5 bases). The CDR3 contains 16 residues. Per the germline V gene, CDR1 is SGHDT and CDR2 is YYEEEE. V lost 4 bases and J 0 bases, leaving 14 bases between the germline ends.

The genes are TRBV6-1 and TRBJ2-1; D ambiguous. V was cut by 3 bases and J by 4 bases, with 7 bases left in between. Germline V gene lookup returns CDR1 MNHNS and CDR2 SASEGT. CDR3 length: 13 amino acids. CDR3 region: CASSEIPYNEQFF. In nucleotides, the CDR3 is TGTGCCAGCAGTGAGATACCATACAATGAGCAGTTCTTC.

The chain uses TRBV19 and TRBJ1-5, with D perhaps TRBD1 (6 bases). Germline CDR1 reads LNHDA; CDR2 reads SQIVND (reference sequence). V lost 3 bases and J lost 11, with 20 bases in between. This CDR3 has 15 amino acids. CDR3 DNA: TGTGCCAGTAGTATCGGCGGGCAGGGGAGGGTAGCCCAGCATTTT. It specifies CASSIGGQGRVAQHF. Filled out from reference TRBV19 and TRBJ1-5, the complete variable domain reads DGGITQSPKYLFRKEGQNVTLSCEQNLNHDAMYWYRQDPGQGLRLIYYSQIVNDFQKGDIAEGYSVSREKKESFPLTVTSAQKNPTAFYLCASSIGGQGRVAQHFGDGTRLSIL.

The chain recombines TRBV7-2 with TRBJ1-2, with D uncertain. The V end was cut by 1 base, the J end by 5 bases, with 8 bases between. CDR1 and CDR2 (germline): SGHTA, FQGNSA. The length of the CDR3 is 13 residues. Written as DNA, the CDR3 is TGTGCCAGCAGCTTAGATCTGGGGTATGGCTACACCTTC. This sequence encodes CASSLDLGYGYTF.